This record concerns one T cell receptor beta chain sequence. This specimen comes from a study of blood T cell repertoires in COVID-19. About the research overall: T cells, B-cell-depleted T cells, or PBMCs provided the cDNA or gDNA that served as material.

CDR1 is LNHDA, CDR2 SQIVND, per germline (reference sequence). Losses at the gene ends were 10 bases for V and 2 bases for J; bases not matched to a gene: 4. The CDR3 consists of 16 residues. Per the authors' pipeline: Reference gene primer amplification gave estimated nucleated cell counts. Sequenced by immunoSEQ multiplex PCR; TCRdb stores in-frame clones only, minus some. V and J calls and clone size are copied from that table; D and trimming were computed from the DNA. The sample includes about 310,000 clones, about nine tenths of them seen just once. Ages ranged from about 18 to 89 years, with residence in some 25 US areas. Clinical history reported by participants formed the basis on which cohorts were assigned.

The material sequenced was PBMCs or T cells enriched from blood (not recorded which). The clonotype was recovered from a man between 60 and 75 years old who had recovered from COVID-19. The V gene is TRBV19, the J gene TRBJ2-6; TRBD2 aligns across 14 bases. As DNA, the CDR3 is TGTGCCACCAGACTAGCGGGAGGGACTGGGGCCAACGTCCTGACTTTC. Its protein is CATRLAGGTGANVLTF.